This TCR beta chain was obtained from a study of shared clonotypes between healthy human individuals. In the study overall: CD4 naive and CD4 memory each took three plates per donor, while CD8 naive took two and CD8 memory one.

Trimming left V 10 bases short and J 5 bases short, with 13 bases between. This CDR3 is 12 amino acids long. Germline V gives CDR1 ENHRY, CDR2 SYGVKD. TCRdb's table, derived via immunoSEQ multiplex PCR, lists solely in-frame clones and lacks some. The sample lists 600,000 to 800,000 clones, about two thirds occurring once. This clone was counted only a few times. This chain links TRBV10-3 with TRBJ2-3, with a weak D call TRBD1 (6 bases). This clonotype originated in a woman between 25 and 40 years old in good health. Input material: memory CD4+ T cells sorted from blood. Subset meaning: CD45RA-negative fraction. CDR3 DNA sequence: TGTGCCACAGGGGAGTCGGGAGATACGCAGTATTTT. It specifies CATGESGDTQYF.